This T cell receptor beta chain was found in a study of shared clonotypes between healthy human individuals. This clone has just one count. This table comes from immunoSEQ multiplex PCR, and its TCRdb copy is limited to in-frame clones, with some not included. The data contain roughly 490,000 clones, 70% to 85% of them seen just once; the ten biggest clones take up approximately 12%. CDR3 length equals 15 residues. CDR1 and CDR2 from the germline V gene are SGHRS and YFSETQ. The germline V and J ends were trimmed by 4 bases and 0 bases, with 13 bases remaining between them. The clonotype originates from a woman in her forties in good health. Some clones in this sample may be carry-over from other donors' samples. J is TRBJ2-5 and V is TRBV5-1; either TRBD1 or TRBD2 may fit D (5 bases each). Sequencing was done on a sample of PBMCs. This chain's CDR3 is CASSPGTGYQETQYF. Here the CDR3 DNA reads TGCGCCAGCAGCCCCGGGACGGGGTACCAAGAGACCCAGTACTTC.